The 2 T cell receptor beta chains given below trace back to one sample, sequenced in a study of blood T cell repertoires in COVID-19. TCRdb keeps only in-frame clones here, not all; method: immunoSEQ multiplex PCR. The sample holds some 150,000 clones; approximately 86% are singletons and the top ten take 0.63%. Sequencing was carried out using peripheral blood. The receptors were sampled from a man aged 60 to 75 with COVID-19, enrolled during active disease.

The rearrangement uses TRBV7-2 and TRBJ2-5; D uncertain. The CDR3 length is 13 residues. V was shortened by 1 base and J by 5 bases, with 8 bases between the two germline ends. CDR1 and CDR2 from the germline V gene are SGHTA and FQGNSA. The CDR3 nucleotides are TGTGCCAGCAGCTTAGATTCTCGGGAGACCCAGTACTTC. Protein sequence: CASSLDSRETQYF.

The CDR3 DNA sequence: TGTGCCAGCAGTTTATCCCGACCCCGACAGGGGGTTATCACACCCCTCCACTTT. This gives the protein CASSLSRPRQGVITPLHF. The genes are TRBV27 and TRBJ1-6; 9 bases map to TRBD1. V lost 0 bases, J lost 11 bases, and 14 bases stayed unmatched. From germline, CDR1 is MNHEY and CDR2 SMNVEV (reference sequence). CDR3 length: 18 residues.